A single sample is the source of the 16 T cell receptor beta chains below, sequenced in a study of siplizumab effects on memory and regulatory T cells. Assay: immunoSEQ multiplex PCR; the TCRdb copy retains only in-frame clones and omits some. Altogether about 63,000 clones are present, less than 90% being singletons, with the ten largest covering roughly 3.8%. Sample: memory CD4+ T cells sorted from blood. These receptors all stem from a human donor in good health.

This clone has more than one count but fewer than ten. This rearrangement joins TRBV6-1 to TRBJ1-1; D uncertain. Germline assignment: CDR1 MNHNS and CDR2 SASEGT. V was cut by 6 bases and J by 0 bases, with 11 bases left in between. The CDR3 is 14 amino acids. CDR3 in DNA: TGTGCCAGCAGAGACACAGACATGAACACTGAAGCTTTCTTT. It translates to CASRDTDMNTEAFF.

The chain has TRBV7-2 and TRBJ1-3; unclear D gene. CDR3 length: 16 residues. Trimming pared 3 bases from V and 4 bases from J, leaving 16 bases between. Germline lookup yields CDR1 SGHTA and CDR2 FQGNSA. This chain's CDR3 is CASSFYSTPPGNTIYF. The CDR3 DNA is TGTGCCAGCAGCTTCTACTCGACACCACCGGGAAACACCATATATTTT.

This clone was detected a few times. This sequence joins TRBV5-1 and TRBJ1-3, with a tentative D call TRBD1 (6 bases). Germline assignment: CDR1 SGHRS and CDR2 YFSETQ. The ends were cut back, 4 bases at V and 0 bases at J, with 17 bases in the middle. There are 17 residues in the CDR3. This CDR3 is CASSPNYADSSGNTIYF. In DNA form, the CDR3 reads TGCGCCAGCAGCCCCAACTATGCGGACAGCTCTGGAAACACCATATATTTT.

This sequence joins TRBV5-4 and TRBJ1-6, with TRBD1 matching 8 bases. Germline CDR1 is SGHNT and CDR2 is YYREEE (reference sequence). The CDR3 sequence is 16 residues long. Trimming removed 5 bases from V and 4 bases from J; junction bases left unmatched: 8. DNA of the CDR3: TGTGCCAGCAGGGAGGACAGGGCGGCGTATAATTCACCCCTCCACTTT. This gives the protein CASREDRAAYNSPLHF.

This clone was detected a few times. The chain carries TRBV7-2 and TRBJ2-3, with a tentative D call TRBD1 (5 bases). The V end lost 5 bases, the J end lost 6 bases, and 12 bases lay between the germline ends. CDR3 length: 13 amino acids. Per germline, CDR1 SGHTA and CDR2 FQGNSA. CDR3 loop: CASSTGVGDTQYF. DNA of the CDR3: TGTGCCAGCAGCACAGGAGTCGGGGATACGCAGTATTTT.

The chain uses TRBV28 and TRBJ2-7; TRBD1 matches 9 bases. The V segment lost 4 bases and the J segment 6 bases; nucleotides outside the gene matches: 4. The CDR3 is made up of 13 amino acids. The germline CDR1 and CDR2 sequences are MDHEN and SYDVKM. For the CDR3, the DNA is TGTGCCAGCAGTTCGGGACAGGGAACCGAGCAGTACTTC. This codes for CASSSGQGTEQYF.

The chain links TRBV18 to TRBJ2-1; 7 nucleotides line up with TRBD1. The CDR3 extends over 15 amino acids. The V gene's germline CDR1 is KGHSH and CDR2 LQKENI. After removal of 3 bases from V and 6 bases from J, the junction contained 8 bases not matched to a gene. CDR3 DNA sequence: TGTGCCAGCTCACCCCCGGGACAGTCGACCAATGAGCAGTTCTTC. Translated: CASSPPGQSTNEQFF.

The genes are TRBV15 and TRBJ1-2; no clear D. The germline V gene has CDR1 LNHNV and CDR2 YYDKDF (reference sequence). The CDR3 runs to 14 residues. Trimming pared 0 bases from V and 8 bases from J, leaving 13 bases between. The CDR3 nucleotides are TGTGCCACCAGCAGAGATCCTTCGCAAGGAGGCTACACCTTC. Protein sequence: CATSRDPSQGGYTF.

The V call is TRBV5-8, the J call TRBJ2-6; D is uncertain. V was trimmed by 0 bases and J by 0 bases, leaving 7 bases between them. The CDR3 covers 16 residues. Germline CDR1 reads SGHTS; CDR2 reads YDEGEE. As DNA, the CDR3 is TGTGCCAGCAGCTTGGGTGGGCACTCTGGGGCCAACGTCCTGACTTTC. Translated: CASSLGGHSGANVLTF. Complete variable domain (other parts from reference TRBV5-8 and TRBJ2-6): EAGVTQSPTHLIKTRGQQATLRCSPISGHTSVYWYQQALGLGLQFLLWYDEGEERNRGNFPPRFSGRQFPNYSSELNVNALELEDSALYLCASSLGGHSGANVLTFGAGSRLTVL.

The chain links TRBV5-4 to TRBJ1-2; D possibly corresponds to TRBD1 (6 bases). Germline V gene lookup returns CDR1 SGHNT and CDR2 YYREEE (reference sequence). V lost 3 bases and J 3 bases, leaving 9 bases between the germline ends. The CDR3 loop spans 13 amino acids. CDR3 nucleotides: TGTGCCAGCAGCTCGGACAGCGACTATGGCTACACCTTC. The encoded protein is CASSSDSDYGYTF.

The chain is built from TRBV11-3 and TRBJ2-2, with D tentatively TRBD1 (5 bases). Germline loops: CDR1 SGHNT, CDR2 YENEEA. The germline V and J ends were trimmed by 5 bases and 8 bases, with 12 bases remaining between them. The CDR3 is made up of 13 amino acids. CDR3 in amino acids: CASSLGQGGELFF. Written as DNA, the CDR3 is TGTGCCAGCAGCCTCGGCCAGGGAGGGGAGCTGTTTTTT.

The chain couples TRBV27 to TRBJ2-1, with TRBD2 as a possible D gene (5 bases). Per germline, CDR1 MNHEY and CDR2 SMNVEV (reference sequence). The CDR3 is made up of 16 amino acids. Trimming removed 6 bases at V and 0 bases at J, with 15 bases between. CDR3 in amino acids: CASSRTLGSSYNEQFF. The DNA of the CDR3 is TGTGCCAGCAGCCGTACCCTAGGGAGCTCCTACAATGAGCAGTTCTTC.

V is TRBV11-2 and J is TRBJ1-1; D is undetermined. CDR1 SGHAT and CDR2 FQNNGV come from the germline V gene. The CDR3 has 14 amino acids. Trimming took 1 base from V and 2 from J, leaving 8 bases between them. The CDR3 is CASSLVRANTEAFF. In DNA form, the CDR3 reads TGTGCCAGCAGCTTAGTCCGGGCTAACACTGAAGCTTTCTTT.

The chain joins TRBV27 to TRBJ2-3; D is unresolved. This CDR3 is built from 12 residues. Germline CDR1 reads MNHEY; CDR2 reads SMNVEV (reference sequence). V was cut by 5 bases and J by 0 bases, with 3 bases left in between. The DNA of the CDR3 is TGTGCCAGCAGTCCGAGCACAGATACGCAGTATTTT. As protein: CASSPSTDTQYF.

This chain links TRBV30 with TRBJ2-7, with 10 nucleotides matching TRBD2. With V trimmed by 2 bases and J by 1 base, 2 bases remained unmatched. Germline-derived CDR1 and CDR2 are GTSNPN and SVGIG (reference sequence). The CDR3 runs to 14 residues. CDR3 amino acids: CAWSLSGGSYEQYF. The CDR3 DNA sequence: TGTGCCTGGAGTCTTAGCGGGGGGTCCTACGAGCAGTACTTC.

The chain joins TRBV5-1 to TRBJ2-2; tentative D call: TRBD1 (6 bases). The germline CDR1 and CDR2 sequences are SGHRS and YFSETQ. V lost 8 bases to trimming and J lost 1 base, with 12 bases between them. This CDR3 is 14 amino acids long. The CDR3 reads CASKGVWNTGELFF. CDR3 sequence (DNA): TGCGCCAGTAAGGGGGTTTGGAACACCGGGGAGCTGTTTTTT.